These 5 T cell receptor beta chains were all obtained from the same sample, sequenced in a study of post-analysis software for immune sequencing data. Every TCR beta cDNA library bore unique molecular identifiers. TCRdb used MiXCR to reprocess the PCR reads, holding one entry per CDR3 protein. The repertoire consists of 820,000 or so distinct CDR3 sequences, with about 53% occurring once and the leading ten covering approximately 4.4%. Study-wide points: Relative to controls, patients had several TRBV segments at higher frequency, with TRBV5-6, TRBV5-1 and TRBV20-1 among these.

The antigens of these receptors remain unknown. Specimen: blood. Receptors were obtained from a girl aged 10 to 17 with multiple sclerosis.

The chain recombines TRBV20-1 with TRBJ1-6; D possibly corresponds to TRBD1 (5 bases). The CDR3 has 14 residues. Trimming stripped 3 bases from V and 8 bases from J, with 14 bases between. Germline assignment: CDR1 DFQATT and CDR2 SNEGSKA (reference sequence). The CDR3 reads CSASKGVGDSPLHF. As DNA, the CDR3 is TGCAGTGCTAGTAAAGGCGTGGGGGATTCACCCCTCCACTTT.

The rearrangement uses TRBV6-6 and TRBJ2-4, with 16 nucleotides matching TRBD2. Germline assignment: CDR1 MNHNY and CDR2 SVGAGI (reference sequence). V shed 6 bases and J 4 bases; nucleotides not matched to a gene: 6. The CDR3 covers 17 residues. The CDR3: CASRSSGLAGGKNIQYF. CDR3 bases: TGTGCCAGCAGATCCTCGGGACTAGCGGGGGGGAAAAACATTCAGTACTTC.

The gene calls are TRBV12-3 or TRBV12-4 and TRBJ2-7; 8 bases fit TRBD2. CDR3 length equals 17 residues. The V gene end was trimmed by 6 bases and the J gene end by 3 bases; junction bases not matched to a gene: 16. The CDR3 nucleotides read TGTGCCAGCAGACCTCCTGCGGGGGGACGCGCCTACTACGAGCAGTACTTC. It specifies CASRPPAGGRAYYEQYF.

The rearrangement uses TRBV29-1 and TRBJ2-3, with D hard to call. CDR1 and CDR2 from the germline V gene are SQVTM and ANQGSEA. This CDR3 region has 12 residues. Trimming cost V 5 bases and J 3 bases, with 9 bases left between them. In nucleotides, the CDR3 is TGCAGCGTTCGGACCGGTACAGATACGCAGTATTTT. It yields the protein CSVRTGTDTQYF.

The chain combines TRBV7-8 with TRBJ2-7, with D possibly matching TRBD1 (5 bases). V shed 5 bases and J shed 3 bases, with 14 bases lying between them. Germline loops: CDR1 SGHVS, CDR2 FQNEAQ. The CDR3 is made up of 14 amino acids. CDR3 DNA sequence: TGTGCCAGCAGCCTCGCGGACAATCTCTACGAGCAGTACTTC. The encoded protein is CASSLADNLYEQYF.